The present T cell receptor beta chain was sequenced within a study of identifying expanded T cells in peripheral blood. The V gene end was trimmed by 0 bases and the J gene end by 6 bases; junction bases not matched to a gene: 9. The CDR3 is 17 residues long. CDR1 is SGDLS and CDR2 is YYNGEE in the germline V gene. The repertoire was sequenced with immunoSEQ multiplex PCR; TCRdb's copy has only in-frame clones and lacks some. The sample includes around 75,000 clones, roughly 90% seen only once; the top ten take 3% to 4%. V usage is TRBV9 and J usage is TRBJ2-1, with 10 bases that match TRBD2. This sequence originates from a person between 18 and 75 years old in good health. Sequenced: blood. The chain's CDR3 is CASSVAQIAGGSNEQFF. Here the CDR3 DNA reads TGTGCCAGCAGCGTAGCTCAGATAGCGGGGGGAAGCAATGAGCAGTTCTTC.